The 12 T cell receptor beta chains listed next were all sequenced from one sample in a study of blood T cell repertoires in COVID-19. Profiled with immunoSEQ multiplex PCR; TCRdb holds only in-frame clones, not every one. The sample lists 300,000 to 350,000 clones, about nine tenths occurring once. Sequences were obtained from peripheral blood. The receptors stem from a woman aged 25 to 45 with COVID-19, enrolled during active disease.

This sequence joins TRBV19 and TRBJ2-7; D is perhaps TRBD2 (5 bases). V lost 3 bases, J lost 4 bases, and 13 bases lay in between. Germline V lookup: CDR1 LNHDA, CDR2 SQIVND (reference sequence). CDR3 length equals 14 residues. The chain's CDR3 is CASSISSGGYEQYF. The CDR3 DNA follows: TGTGCCAGTAGTATCTCGTCTGGCGGGTACGAGCAGTACTTC.

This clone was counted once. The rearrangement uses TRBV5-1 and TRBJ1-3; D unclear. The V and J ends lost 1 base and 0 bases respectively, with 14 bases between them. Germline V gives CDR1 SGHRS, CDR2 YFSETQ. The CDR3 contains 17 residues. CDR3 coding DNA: TGCGCCAGCAGCTTGAGAACGGACTCGTCCTCTGGAAACACCATATATTTT. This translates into CASSLRTDSSSGNTIYF.

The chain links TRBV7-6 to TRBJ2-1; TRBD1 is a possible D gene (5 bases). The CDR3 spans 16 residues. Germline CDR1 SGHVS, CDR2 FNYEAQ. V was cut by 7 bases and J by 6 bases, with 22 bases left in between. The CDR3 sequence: CASTLQGNQFGNEQFF. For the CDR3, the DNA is TGTGCCAGCACCCTTCAGGGCAATCAATTCGGCAATGAGCAGTTCTTC.

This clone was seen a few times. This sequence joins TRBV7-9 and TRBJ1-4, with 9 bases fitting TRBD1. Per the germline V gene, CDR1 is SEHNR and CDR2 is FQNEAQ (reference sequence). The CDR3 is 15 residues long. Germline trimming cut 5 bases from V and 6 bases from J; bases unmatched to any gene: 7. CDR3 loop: CASSAGTGLHEKLFF. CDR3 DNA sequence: TGTGCCAGCAGCGCAGGGACAGGGTTGCATGAAAAACTGTTTTTT.

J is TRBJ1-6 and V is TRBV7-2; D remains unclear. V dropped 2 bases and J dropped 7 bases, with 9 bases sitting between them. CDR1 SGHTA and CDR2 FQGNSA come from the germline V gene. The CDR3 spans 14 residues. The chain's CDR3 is CASSLLQLNSPLHF. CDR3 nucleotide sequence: TGTGCCAGCAGCTTACTACAGCTAAATTCACCCCTCCACTTT.

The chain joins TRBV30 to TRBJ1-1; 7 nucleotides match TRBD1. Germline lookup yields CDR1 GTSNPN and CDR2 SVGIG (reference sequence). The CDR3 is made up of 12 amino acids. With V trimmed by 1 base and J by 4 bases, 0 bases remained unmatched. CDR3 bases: TGTGCCTGGAGTGGACAGGGCACTGAAGCTTTCTTT. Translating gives CAWSGQGTEAFF.

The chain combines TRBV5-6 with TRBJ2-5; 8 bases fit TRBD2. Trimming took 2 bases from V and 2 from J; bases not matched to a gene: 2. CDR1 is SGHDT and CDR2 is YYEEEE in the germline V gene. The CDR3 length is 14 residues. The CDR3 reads CASSFGTRQETQYF. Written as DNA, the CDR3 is TGTGCCAGCAGCTTCGGGACTAGGCAAGAGACCCAGTACTTC.

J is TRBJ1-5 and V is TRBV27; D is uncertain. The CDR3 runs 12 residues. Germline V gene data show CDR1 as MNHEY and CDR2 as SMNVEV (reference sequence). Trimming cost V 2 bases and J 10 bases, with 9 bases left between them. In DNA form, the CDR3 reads TGTGCCAGCAGTTTAAACGGGAGCCCCCAGCATTTT. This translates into CASSLNGSPQHF.

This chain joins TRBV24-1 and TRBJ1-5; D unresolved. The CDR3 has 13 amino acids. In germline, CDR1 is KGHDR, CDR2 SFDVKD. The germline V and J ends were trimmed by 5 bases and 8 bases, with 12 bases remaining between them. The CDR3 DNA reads TGTGCCACCAGTGGCCGAGGCTATGAGCCCCAGCATTTT. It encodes CATSGRGYEPQHF.

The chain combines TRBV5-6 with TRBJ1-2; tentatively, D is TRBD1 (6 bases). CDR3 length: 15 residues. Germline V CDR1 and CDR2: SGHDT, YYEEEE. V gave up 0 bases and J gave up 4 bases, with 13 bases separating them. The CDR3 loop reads CASSLVDRTFYGYTF. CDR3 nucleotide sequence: TGTGCCAGCAGCTTGGTCGACAGGACCTTCTATGGCTACACCTTC.

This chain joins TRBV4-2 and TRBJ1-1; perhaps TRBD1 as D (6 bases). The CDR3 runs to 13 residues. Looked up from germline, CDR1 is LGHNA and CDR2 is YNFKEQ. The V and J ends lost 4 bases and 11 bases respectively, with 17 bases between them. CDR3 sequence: CASSPMGARAAFF. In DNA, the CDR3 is TGTGCCAGCAGCCCAATGGGGGCCCGGGCTGCTTTCTTT.

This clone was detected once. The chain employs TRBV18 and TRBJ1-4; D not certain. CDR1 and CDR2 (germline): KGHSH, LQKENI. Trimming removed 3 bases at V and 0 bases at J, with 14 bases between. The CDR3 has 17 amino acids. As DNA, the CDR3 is TGTGCCAGCTCACCTCTGACTAGAGATTCAACTAATGAAAAACTGTTTTTT. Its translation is CASSPLTRDSTNEKLFF. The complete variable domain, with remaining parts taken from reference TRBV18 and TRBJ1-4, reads NAGVMQNPRHLVRRRGQEARLRCSPMKGHSHVYWYRQLPEEGLKFMVYLQKENIIDESGMPKERFSAEFPKEGPSILRIQQVVRGDSAAYFCASSPLTRDSTNEKLFFGSGTQLSVL.